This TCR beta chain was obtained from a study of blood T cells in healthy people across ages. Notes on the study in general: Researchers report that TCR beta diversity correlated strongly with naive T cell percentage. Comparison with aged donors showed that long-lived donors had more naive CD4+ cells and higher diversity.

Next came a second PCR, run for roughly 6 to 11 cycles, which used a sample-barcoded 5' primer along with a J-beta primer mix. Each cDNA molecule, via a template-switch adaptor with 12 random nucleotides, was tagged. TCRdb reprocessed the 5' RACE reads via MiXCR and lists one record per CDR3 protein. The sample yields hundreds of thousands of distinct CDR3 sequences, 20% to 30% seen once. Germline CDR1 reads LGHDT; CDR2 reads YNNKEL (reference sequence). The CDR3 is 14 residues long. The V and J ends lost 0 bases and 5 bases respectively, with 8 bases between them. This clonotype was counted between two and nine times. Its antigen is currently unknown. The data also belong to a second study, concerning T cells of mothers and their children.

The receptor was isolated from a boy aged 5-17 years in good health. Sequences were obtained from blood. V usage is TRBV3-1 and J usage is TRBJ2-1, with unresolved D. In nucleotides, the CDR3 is TGTGCCAGCAGCCAAGAGGCTCAGAACAATGAGCAGTTCTTC. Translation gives CASSQEAQNNEQFF.